These 9 T cell receptor beta chains were sequenced from one sample in a study of blood T cell repertoires in COVID-19. Data came from immunoSEQ multiplex PCR; TCRdb stores just in-frame clones and leaves some out. The table shows approximately 60,000 clones, with approximately 90% occurring only once. Source material: peripheral blood. These receptors were collected from a woman older than 75 with COVID-19, enrolled during active disease.

The chain has TRBV5-1 and TRBJ1-1, with D maybe TRBD1 (5 bases). V lost 1 base to trimming and J lost 5 bases, with 15 bases between them. CDR1 is SGHRS and CDR2 is YFSETQ in the germline V gene. The CDR3 totals 15 residues. Here the CDR3 reads CASSLPSGTVTEAFF. CDR3 DNA: TGCGCCAGCAGCTTGCCCAGCGGGACGGTGACTGAAGCTTTCTTT. Drawing the rest from reference TRBV5-1 and TRBJ1-1, the complete variable domain is KAGVTQTPRYLIKTRGQQVTLSCSPISGHRSVSWYQQTPGQGLQFLFEYFSETQRNKGNFPGRFSGRQFSNSRSEMNVSTLELGDSALYLCASSLPSGTVTEAFFGQGTRLTVV.

This chain links TRBV6-6 with TRBJ1-5, with 9 positions matching TRBD1. Germline loops: CDR1 MNHNY, CDR2 SVGAGI (reference sequence). This CDR3 region has 14 residues. Trimming took 4 bases from V and 4 from J; bases not matched to a gene: 2. The CDR3 sequence: CASSLGTGNQPQHF. The CDR3 DNA reads TGTGCCAGCAGTTTGGGGACAGGGAATCAGCCCCAGCATTTT.

The J gene is TRBJ1-2, the V gene TRBV9, with 10 bases aligning to TRBD1. CDR1 and CDR2 from the germline V gene are SGDLS and YYNGEE. Unmatched junction bases numbered 1, after V lost 0 bases and J lost 2 bases. The CDR3 is made up of 15 amino acids. In DNA form, the CDR3 reads TGTGCCAGCAGCGTAGAGGGACAGGGGAACTATGGCTACACCTTC. Translation: CASSVEGQGNYGYTF.

The chain joins TRBV30 to TRBJ2-6; D unresolved. Germline CDR1 GTSNPN, CDR2 SVGIG (reference sequence). The germline V and J ends were trimmed by 0 bases and 0 bases, with 15 bases remaining between them. This CDR3 region has 18 residues. CDR3 amino acids: CAWSVARPTSSGANVLTF. The CDR3 nucleotides read TGTGCCTGGAGTGTTGCCAGGCCGACGAGCTCTGGGGCCAACGTCCTGACTTTC.

The chain has TRBV6-1 and TRBJ2-2; 7 nucleotides align to TRBD1. The CDR3 consists of 16 residues. Per the germline V gene, CDR1 is MNHNS and CDR2 is SASEGT. J gave up 2 bases and V 2 bases, and 5 bases lay outside the gene matches. The CDR3 DNA reads as TGTGCCAGCAGTGAATCCCGGGACAGAAACACCGGGGAGCTGTTTTTT. As protein: CASSESRDRNTGELFF.

The genes are TRBV9 and TRBJ1-3, with D hard to call. V was shortened by 2 bases and J by 0 bases, with 6 bases between the two germline ends. This CDR3 contains 14 residues. CDR1 and CDR2 (germline): SGDLS, YYNGEE. CDR3 nucleotide sequence: TGTGCCAGCAGCGTTGCCAGCTCTGGAAACACCATATATTTT. As protein: CASSVASSGNTIYF.

This clone was detected once. The V gene is TRBV5-4, the J gene TRBJ1-1; TRBD1 aligns across 8 bases. This CDR3 has 15 amino acids. Germline trimming cut 3 bases from V and 2 bases from J; bases unmatched to any gene: 6. Germline values: CDR1 SGHNT, CDR2 YYREEE (reference sequence). As DNA, the CDR3 is TGTGCCAGCAGCTCAAGGACAGGGACTAACACTGAAGCTTTCTTT. It translates to CASSSRTGTNTEAFF.

The genes are TRBV21-1 and TRBJ1-1; TRBD1 was called by the table and not checked on the DNA. TRBV21-1 is flagged as a pseudogene. The CDR3 extends over 17 amino acids. CDR3 protein: CASSTRQGFYLNTEAFF. Here the CDR3 DNA reads TGTGCCAGCAGCACCCGACAGGGTTTCTATTTGAACACTGAAGCTTTCTTT.

V usage is TRBV10-2 and J usage is TRBJ1-6, with a weak D call TRBD1 (6 bases). Germline CDR1 is WSHSY and CDR2 is SAAADI. V shed 8 bases and J shed 4 bases, with 9 bases lying between them. The CDR3 is made up of 13 amino acids. CDR3 sequence (DNA): TGCGCCAGCCGTGGACAGTATAATTCACCCCTCCACTTT. It is translated as CASRGQYNSPLHF.